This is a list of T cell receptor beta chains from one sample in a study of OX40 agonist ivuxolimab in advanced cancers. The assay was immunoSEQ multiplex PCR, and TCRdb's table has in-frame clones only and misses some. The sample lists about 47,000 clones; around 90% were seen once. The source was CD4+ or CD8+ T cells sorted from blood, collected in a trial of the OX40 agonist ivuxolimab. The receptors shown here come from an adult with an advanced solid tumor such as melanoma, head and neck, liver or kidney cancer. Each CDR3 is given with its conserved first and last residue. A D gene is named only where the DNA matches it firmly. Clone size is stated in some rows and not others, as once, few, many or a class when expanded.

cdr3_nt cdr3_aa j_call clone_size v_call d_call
TGTGCCATCAGTGAGTCTACAGATCAGCCCCAGCATTTT CAISESTDQPQHF TRBJ1-5 . TRBV10-3 .
TGTGCCAGCAGCTTGGCCGACTACGAGCAGTACTTC CASSLADYEQYF TRBJ2-7 once TRBV7-9 .
TGCAGCGCCGGGACAGGGGCTAACTATGGCTACACCTTC CSAGTGANYGYTF TRBJ1-2 . TRBV29-1 TRBD1
TGTGCCAGCAGCATTCCCCGGGACAGAAGCTCCTATAATTCACCCCTCCACTTT CASSIPRDRSSYNSPLHF TRBJ1-6 . TRBV7-2 TRBD1
TGTGCCACCAAGGCCGGGACTAGCTCCTACAATGAGCAGTTCTTC CATKAGTSSYNEQFF TRBJ2-1 . TRBV7-6 TRBD2
TGTGCCAGCAGCGTTAAGGACGGGGCCTACGAGCAGTACTTC CASSVKDGAYEQYF TRBJ2-7 . TRBV27 .
TGCGCCAGCACTGACCGAGTTCCGGAAGAGACCCAGTACTTC CASTDRVPEETQYF TRBJ2-5 . TRBV5-1 .
TGCGCCAGCAGCTTGGGACTGGCGGAGACCCAGTACTTC CASSLGLAETQYF TRBJ2-5 . TRBV5-1 .
TGCGCCAGCGGCCCAGCAGGATCCTACGAGCAGTACTTC CASGPAGSYEQYF TRBJ2-7 . TRBV5-1 .
TGTGCCAGCAGTTCAGGAACCTACTCCTACGAGCAGTACTTC CASSSGTYSYEQYF TRBJ2-7 . TRBV6-6 .
TGCGCCAGCAGCTTTTTCGGATGGGGAAGCCAGCAGTTCTTC CASSFFGWGSQQFF TRBJ2-1 . TRBV5-1 .
TGTGCCAGCAGCTTTGAAGGGACGAGGGAAAGGGGCAGATACAATGAGCAGTTCTTC CASSFEGTRERGRYNEQFF TRBJ2-1 . TRBV11-3 .
TGTGCCAGCAGTTACTCGAGAGGGAGGAGCTACACCTTC CASSYSRGRSYTF TRBJ1-2 . TRBV6-6 .
TGTGCCAGCTCACCTTGGGCAGGGGGTGATCAGCCCCAGCATTTT CASSPWAGGDQPQHF TRBJ1-5 . TRBV18 TRBD1
TGTGCCAGCAGCATGGACAGGGTAACCGGGGAGCTGTTTTTT CASSMDRVTGELFF TRBJ2-2 . TRBV11-2 TRBD1
TGCGCCAGCAGCTTGACTAGCGGGAGGCCCGGGGAGCTGTTTTTT CASSLTSGRPGELFF TRBJ2-2 . TRBV5-1 TRBD2
TGTGCTAGTGGCGACGGATCCGGGACAGGGCTAGTCGGGGAGCTGTTTTTT CASGDGSGTGLVGELFF TRBJ2-2 . TRBV12-5 TRBD1
TGTGCCAGCAGTCCCCGGACGACGAGCTCCTACGAGCAGTACTTC CASSPRTTSSYEQYF TRBJ2-7 . TRBV6-6 .
TGTGCCAGTACCCCCCCCACAGGGAGGCGGACGAATGAAAAACTGTTTTTT CASTPPTGRRTNEKLFF TRBJ1-4 . TRBV19 .
TGTGCCAGCAGCCAACTCGGGCAGGGGAAGGAGACCCAGTACTTC CASSQLGQGKETQYF TRBJ2-5 . TRBV14 .
TGTGCCAGCTCACCAGGGCTCAACAATCGCTATGGCTACACCTTC CASSPGLNNRYGYTF TRBJ1-2 . TRBV18 .
TGTGCCAGCAGCTTAGTCGGGAGGCTTAAGGAGCAGTACTTC CASSLVGRLKEQYF TRBJ2-7 . TRBV7-9 TRBD2
TGTGCCAGCAGTTTAGGAAGACAGGGGGAAGCTTTCTTT CASSLGRQGEAFF TRBJ1-1 . TRBV27 TRBD1
TGTGCCACCCAAGGGGGTGCAGATACGCAGTATTTT CATQGGADTQYF TRBJ2-3 . TRBV28 .
TGCGCCAGCAGAGACAGACTAACCATATATTTT CASRDRLTIYF TRBJ1-3 . TRBV10-2 .
TGTGCCAGCTCACCACCTTATACTCCTCTGGATGAGCAGTTCTTC CASSPPYTPLDEQFF TRBJ2-1 . TRBV18 .
TGTGCCAGCAGCTTTAAGGGGGCTAAGACAGATACGCAGTATTTT CASSFKGAKTDTQYF TRBJ2-3 . TRBV5-8 TRBD1
TGTGCCAGCTCACCACGCGGGACTAATTACGAGCAGTACTTC CASSPRGTNYEQYF TRBJ2-7 . TRBV18 TRBD2
TGTGCCAGCAGCTTGGAAGGGACAGGGCTTGATTATGGCTACACCTTC CASSLEGTGLDYGYTF TRBJ1-2 . TRBV5-4 TRBD1
TGTGCCAGCAGTTACGCTACTAGCGGGAGCAACGAGCAGTACTTC CASSYATSGSNEQYF TRBJ2-7 few TRBV6-5 TRBD2
TGTGCCACCAGCGTGCTATCCGACGCGCGATCCTACGAGCAGTACTTC CATSVLSDARSYEQYF TRBJ2-7 . TRBV15 .
TGTGCCAGCAGCCAATACGGGGGGGGCGCGGGTACTGAAGCTTTCTTT CASSQYGGGAGTEAFF TRBJ1-1 . TRBV16 .
TGTGCCATACTAAAGGGACAGGGGGCCTACGAGCAGTACTTC CAILKGQGAYEQYF TRBJ2-7 once TRBV10-3 TRBD1
TGTGCCAGCACCCCAGGGAGGGGTAACACCATATATTTT CASTPGRGNTIYF TRBJ1-3 . TRBV6-5 .
TGTGCCATCTTACAAGGGACCGAACAGGGGACACACAATGAGCAGTTCTTC CAILQGTEQGTHNEQFF TRBJ2-1 . TRBV2 TRBD1
TGCGCCAGCAGCTTGGAGGGACAGGGTGATGAGCAGTTCTTC CASSLEGQGDEQFF TRBJ2-1 . TRBV5-1 TRBD1
TGTGCCAGCAGCTTATCGGGCTCTGGAAACACCATATATTTT CASSLSGSGNTIYF TRBJ1-3 . TRBV7-8 .
TGTGCCAGCTCACCACCGATGCAGGGGGTTCGCGGGAACACTGAAGCTTTCTTT CASSPPMQGVRGNTEAFF TRBJ1-1 few TRBV18 TRBD1
TGTGCCAGCAGCTTAGAAGGTATCATTCGTCGCGAGCAGTACTTC CASSLEGIIRREQYF TRBJ2-7 . TRBV7-8 .
TGTGCCAGCAGCCACACGACGGGGAGAAATCAGCCCCAGCATTTT CASSHTTGRNQPQHF TRBJ1-5 . TRBV7-2 .
TGTGCCAGCAGAGCGCCGATTACCGGGGAGCTGTTTTTT CASRAPITGELFF TRBJ2-2 . TRBV6-1 .
TGTGCCAGCAGCCTAGGGACAGGGGGGAACTACGAGCAGTACTTC CASSLGTGGNYEQYF TRBJ2-7 medium-sized TRBV5-6 TRBD1
TGTGCCAGCAGGCTAGCGGGCCAATACAATGAGCAGTTCTTC CASRLAGQYNEQFF TRBJ2-1 . TRBV28 TRBD2
TGCGCCAGCAGACGGGGGGAGGGGTCCTACAATGAGCAGTTCTTC CASRRGEGSYNEQFF TRBJ2-1 . TRBV10-2 TRBD2
TGTGCCAGCAGTTACGAAGCGGGATCATGGGAGACCCAGTACTTC CASSYEAGSWETQYF TRBJ2-5 . TRBV6-5 TRBD2
TGTGCCAGCGAGGTAGTGGGATCACGGGAGCAGTTCTTC CASEVVGSREQFF TRBJ2-1 . TRBV5-5 .
TGTGCCAGCAGACCCAAGGGGATCTCCTACGAGCAGTACTTC CASRPKGISYEQYF TRBJ2-7 . TRBV5-6 .
TGTGCCAGCACCGGGGCCATTGTCTACAATGAGCAGTTCTTC CASTGAIVYNEQFF TRBJ2-1 . TRBV6-1 .
TGTGCCACACACAAAGAGCGGGAGTTGGGGGAGCAGTACTTC CATHKERELGEQYF TRBJ2-7 once TRBV28 TRBD2
TGTGCCAGCAGGAGACTAGCGGGAGGTAATGAGCAGTTCTTC CASRRLAGGNEQFF TRBJ2-1 . TRBV2 TRBD2
TGTGCCAGCACCAGACTAGCGGGAGGGGACGAGCAGTACTTC CASTRLAGGDEQYF TRBJ2-7 . TRBV28 TRBD2
TGTGCCACCGACGCGACTAGCGGGGGTAGCGAGCAGTACTTC CATDATSGGSEQYF TRBJ2-7 once TRBV10-3 TRBD2
TGTGCCAGCAGCTTACTACAGGGGGCCAGTGAGCAGTTCTTC CASSLLQGASEQFF TRBJ2-1 . TRBV13 TRBD1
TGCGCCACGCAAGAGGAGGGGTCCACAGATACGCAGTATTTT CATQEEGSTDTQYF TRBJ2-3 . TRBV10-1 .
TGTGCCAGTCAGCAACGGGGGAGGGCCGGCGATGAGCAGTTCTTC CASQQRGRAGDEQFF TRBJ2-1 few TRBV2 TRBD2